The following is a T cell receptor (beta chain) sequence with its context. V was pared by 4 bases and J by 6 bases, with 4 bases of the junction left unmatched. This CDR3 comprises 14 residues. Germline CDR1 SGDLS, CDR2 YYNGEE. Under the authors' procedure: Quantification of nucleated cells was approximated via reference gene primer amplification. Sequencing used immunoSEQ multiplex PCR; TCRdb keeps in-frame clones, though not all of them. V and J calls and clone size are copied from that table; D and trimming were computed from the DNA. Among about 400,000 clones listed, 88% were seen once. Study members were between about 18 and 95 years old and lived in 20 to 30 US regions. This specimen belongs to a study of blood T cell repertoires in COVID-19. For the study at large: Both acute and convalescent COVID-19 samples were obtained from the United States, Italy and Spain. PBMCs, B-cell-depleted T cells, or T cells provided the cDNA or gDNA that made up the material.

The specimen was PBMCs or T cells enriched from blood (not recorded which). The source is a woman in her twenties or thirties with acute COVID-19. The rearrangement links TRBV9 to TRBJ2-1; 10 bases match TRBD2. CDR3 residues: CASSPGLASNEQFF. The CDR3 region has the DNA TGTGCCAGCAGCCCGGGACTAGCGTCCAATGAGCAGTTCTTC.